This T cell receptor (beta chain) was profiled in a study of PD-L1 blockade in urothelial cancer. Study context: In the patient group, about 85% of the roughly 30 were males with bladder-origin urothelial cancer.

Trimming removed 5 bases at V and 8 bases at J, with 16 bases between. Looked up from germline, CDR1 is PRHDT and CDR2 is FYEKMQ (reference sequence). The CDR3 has 14 residues. Repertoires were generated with immunoSEQ multiplex PCR, while TCRdb's copy carries only in-frame clones and drops some. This sample yields around 80,000 clones, of which 80% to 95% are seen a single time; roughly 0.87% belongs to the top ten. This sample's time point: peripheral blood 6 weeks after treatment start. Sample contribution per patient ranged from 1 to 8, covering pretreatment and on-treatment. This TCR derives from a woman older than 75 with urothelial cancer. The chain couples TRBV13 to TRBJ2-1; D uncertain. The sample consisted of PBMCs, taken around atezolizumab (anti-PD-L1) treatment. The DNA for the CDR3 is TGTGCCAGCAGCCCCCCGGGTTCGGCCTATGAGCAGTTCTTC. This encodes CASSPPGSAYEQFF.